This entry features one TCR beta chain sequence. Its antigen is currently unknown. Data came from immunoSEQ multiplex PCR; TCRdb stores just in-frame clones and leaves some out. The sample contains around 89,000 clones, around 93% of which appear only once. The entry originates in a study of graft-versus-host responses after intestinal transplantation. Study as a whole: Multivisceral, liver-intestinal, or isolated intestinal grafts went to recipients.

Whole-study findings and limits: The recipient marrow held GvH clones, and some of them showed up first in ileum or blood.

V was clipped by 3 bases and J by 1 base, with 9 bases between them. The CDR3 is 14 residues long. Germline lookup yields CDR1 SSHAT and CDR2 FNYEAQ (reference sequence). The sequence was collected from a human donor who was the organ donor for an intestinal transplant. The chain carries TRBV7-7 and TRBJ1-1, with D maybe TRBD1 (5 bases). The sequencing used unstimulated CD8+ T cells sorted from spleen or lymph node cells, collected before transplant. In nucleotides, the CDR3 is TGTGCCAGCAGCTTCTGGGGGGGGAACACTGAAGCTTTCTTT. Translated, it gives CASSFWGGNTEAFF.